One sample yielded the 11 T cell receptor beta chains listed below, sequenced in a study of immune reconstitution after stem cell transplant in scleroderma. A single record per CDR3 protein comes from TCRdb applying MiXCR to the RT-PCR reads. The sample yields over 1,500 distinct CDR3 sequences, about 14% seen once. This material was collected before or after autologous hematopoietic stem cell transplantation (not recorded which). These receptor sequences come from a female donor with systemic sclerosis.

This chain joins TRBV6-2 or TRBV6-3 and TRBJ2-2; D gene uncertain. V gave up 6 bases and J gave up 6 bases, with 8 bases separating them. Per germline, CDR1 MNHEY and CDR2 SVGEGT. This CDR3 has 12 residues. The CDR3 spells CASSSRPGELFF. Here the CDR3 DNA reads TGTGCCAGCAGCTCCCGCCCCGGGGAGCTGTTTTTT.

The table lists this clonotype with a few counts. The gene calls are TRBV6-2 or TRBV6-3 and TRBJ1-1; D call uncertain. The CDR3 has 15 residues. CDR1 MNHEY and CDR2 SVGEGT come from the germline V gene. V lost 5 bases, J lost 5 bases, and 18 bases lay in between. The CDR3 here is CASSTTAEQETEAFF. CDR3 coding DNA: TGTGCCAGCAGTACAACAGCAGAACAAGAAACTGAAGCTTTCTTT.

The table lists this clonotype with a few counts. The J gene is TRBJ1-2, the V gene TRBV29-1; D ambiguous. Germline V CDR1 and CDR2: SQVTM, ANQGSEA. CDR3 length: 13 residues. V lost 5 bases to trimming and J lost 1 base, with 11 bases between them. The CDR3 bases are TGCAGCGTTACAGATCCGGGTAACTATGGCTACACCTTC. This gives the protein CSVTDPGNYGYTF. Full variable domain (missing parts from reference TRBV29-1 and TRBJ1-2): SAVISQKPSRDICQRGTSLTIQCQVDSQVTMMFWYRQQPGQSLTLIATANQGSEATYESGFVIDKFPISRPNLTFSTLTVSNMSPEDSSIYLCSVTDPGNYGYTFGSGTRLTVV.

This clonotype rates as medium-sized (0.01 to 0.1%). The rearrangement uses TRBV6-2 or TRBV6-3 and TRBJ2-1; 8 bases match TRBD1. The germline V gene encodes CDR1 MNHEY and CDR2 SVGEGT. The CDR3 extends over 14 amino acids. The V and J ends lost 7 bases and 0 bases, in that order; junction bases with no gene match: 2. CDR3 sequence reads: CASNDRGSYNEQFF. Written as DNA, the CDR3 is TGTGCCAGCAATGACAGGGGCTCCTACAATGAGCAGTTCTTC.

This clonotype is termed medium-sized (0.01 to 0.1%). The chain is built from TRBV5-6 and TRBJ2-7, with D tentatively TRBD1 (6 bases). V shed 6 bases and J shed 2 bases, with 21 bases lying between them. CDR3 size: 16 residues. Germline V gives CDR1 SGHDT, CDR2 YYEEEE. The CDR3 DNA reads TGTGCCAGCATCAAACTACAGGGAGCGCGCCCCTACGAGCAGTACTTC. It specifies CASIKLQGARPYEQYF.

In its sample, this clonotype is medium-sized. This chain links TRBV7-8 with TRBJ1-1; the D gene is possibly TRBD1 (6 bases). The CDR3 runs to 18 residues. V lost 1 base and J 1 base, leaving 19 bases between the germline ends. Germline V gene lookup returns CDR1 SGHVS and CDR2 FQNEAQ. CDR3 in amino acids: CASSLERWTAKRNTEAFF. CDR3 DNA: TGTGCCAGCAGCTTAGAGAGGTGGACAGCAAAAAGGAACACTGAAGCTTTCTTT.

This clonotype is medium-sized. The genes are TRBV5-1 and TRBJ1-6, with D possibly matching TRBD1 (6 bases). CDR3 length equals 15 residues. The germline CDR1 and CDR2 sequences are SGHRS and YFSETQ. V was shortened by 4 bases and J by 6 bases, with 14 bases between the two germline ends. The CDR3 DNA reads as TGCGCCAGCAGCCCTACAGGGATCATTAATTCACCCCTCCACTTT. It yields the protein CASSPTGIINSPLHF. The full variable domain, its missing parts supplied by reference TRBV5-1 and TRBJ1-6, is KAGVTQTPRYLIKTRGQQVTLSCSPISGHRSVSWYQQTPGQGLQFLFEYFSETQRNKGNFPGRFSGRQFSNSRSEMNVSTLELGDSALYLCASSPTGIINSPLHFGNGTRLTVT.

This clonotype was observed a few times. The V gene is TRBV5-6, the J gene TRBJ2-5, with 11 nucleotides matching TRBD2. The CDR3 sequence is 14 residues long. V lost 4 bases, J lost 4 bases, and 3 bases stayed unmatched. The V gene's germline CDR1 is SGHDT and CDR2 YYEEEE. DNA of the CDR3: TGTGCCAGCAGCGCAGGACTAGCGGGAGAGACCCAGTACTTC. Encoded protein: CASSAGLAGETQYF.

The V call is TRBV28, the J call TRBJ2-5; 8 positions match TRBD1. Trimming at V came to 3 bases and at J to 3 bases, leaving 6 bases not matched to a gene. Germline V gene sequence: CDR1 MDHEN, CDR2 SYDVKM. The CDR3 has 15 residues. CDR3 residues: CASSFRGTGKETQYF. The DNA of the CDR3 is TGTGCCAGCAGTTTCCGAGGGACAGGAAAAGAGACCCAGTACTTC.

By proportion, this clonotype is medium-sized (0.01 to 0.1%). The V call is TRBV6-5, the J call TRBJ1-1; D might be TRBD1 (6 bases). The V gene lost 1 base and the J gene lost 4 bases, with 10 bases spanning the gap. Germline V gene lookup returns CDR1 MNHEY and CDR2 SVGAGI. The length of the CDR3 is 14 residues. CDR3 sequence: CASSYYGGGTEAFF. The CDR3 coding sequence is TGTGCCAGCAGTTACTATGGGGGCGGCACTGAAGCTTTCTTT.

By frequency in the sample, this clonotype is medium-sized. This chain connects TRBV27 to TRBJ2-7, with a possible D match to TRBD2 (6 bases). Trimming removed 7 bases at V and 2 bases at J, with 15 bases between. CDR3 length equals 14 residues. CDR1 and CDR2 (germline): MNHEY, SMNVEV (reference sequence). CDR3 residues: CASKGRRDAYEQYF. The CDR3 nucleotides are TGTGCCAGCAAGGGTCGGCGGGACGCCTACGAGCAGTACTTC.